This TCR beta chain was captured in a study of blood T cell repertoires in COVID-19. The overall study: The United States, Italy and Spain were the sources of the acute and convalescent COVID-19 samples. From T cells, B-cell-depleted T cells, or PBMCs came the material, which was cDNA or gDNA.

How the authors handled the data: Amplifying reference gene primers gave estimates of nucleated cell counts. Profiling relied on immunoSEQ multiplex PCR, and the TCRdb table lists in-frame clones only, not all of them. The V and J calls and clone size are taken from that table; D and trimming were inferred from the DNA. Of 100,000 to 150,000 clones in the sample, approximately 86% were seen once. The sequenced material came from peripheral blood. The clonotype was recovered from a woman aged 45-65 years with active or convalescent COVID-19.

CDR3 in amino acids: CSAYESGEQYF. The CDR3, as DNA: TGCAGTGCTTACGAGTCGGGAGAGCAGTACTTC. The chain uses TRBV20-1 and TRBJ2-7, with D possibly being TRBD2 (5 bases). Germline assignment: CDR1 DFQATT and CDR2 SNEGSKA (reference sequence). Trimming took off 5 bases at V and 7 bases at J, with 12 bases between the two ends. This CDR3 is built from 11 residues.